Following are 32 T cell receptor beta chains from one sample sequenced in a study of breast tumors, draining lymph nodes, adjacent tissues. TCRdb re-called the multiplex PCR reads through MiXCR, storing one row per CDR3 protein. This sample has approximately 19,000 distinct CDR3 sequences, with 50% found just once. The specimen sequenced was breast tumor tissue. All receptors come from a female donor with breast cancer. Some clones in this sample may be carry-over from other donors' samples.

Comments on this clonotype: This may stem from a read error, because a much larger clone lies one nucleotide away. V and J are TRBV7-8 and TRBJ1-1, with 9 bases matching TRBD1. CDR1 is SGHVS, CDR2 FQNEAQ, per germline. CDR3 length: 13 amino acids. The CDR3 region is CASSLTGGTGAFF. The CDR3 DNA reads as TGTGCCAGCAGCTTGACAGGGGGGACTGGAGCTTTCTTT.

This clonotype was recorded many times. This could be a read error, since a much larger clone is one nucleotide away. The rearrangement joins TRBV6-1 to TRBJ1-2, with D tentatively TRBD1 (5 bases). The CDR3 extends over 14 amino acids. V dropped 5 bases and J dropped 2 bases, with 12 bases sitting between them. Germline V gene sequence: CDR1 MNHNS, CDR2 SASEGT. Here the CDR3 DNA reads TGTGCCAGCAGTCAAGTCGGGGGGAACTATGGCTACACCTTC. Protein: CASSQVGGNYGYTF.

This rearrangement joins TRBV12-5 to TRBJ1-5; D perhaps matches TRBD1 (6 bases). The CDR3 sequence is 14 residues long. Trimming took 3 bases from V and 3 from J, leaving 9 bases between them. The germline V gene encodes CDR1 LGHNT and CDR2 FRNRAP. The CDR3 is CASGFSGANQPQHF. As DNA, the CDR3 is TGTGCTAGTGGTTTCTCGGGGGCCAATCAGCCCCAGCATTTT.

With regard to this clonotype: Because the CDR3's place on the DNA is in doubt, the DNA is left out and the CDR3 is given as listed by TCRdb. The V gene is TRBV5-6, the J gene TRBJ2-1; TRBD2, the D gene given by the table, was not confirmed from the DNA. Inclusive of both ends, the CDR3 amounts to 23 amino acids. The germline V gene has CDR1 SGHDT and CDR2 YYEEEE. The CDR3: CAQPEDSSFYICSARASGNEQFF.

V usage is TRBV20-1 and J usage is TRBJ2-1; no definite D call. Germline assignment: CDR1 DFQATT and CDR2 SNEGSKA (reference sequence). V was clipped by 6 bases and J by 4 bases, with 16 bases between them. The CDR3 is 14 amino acids. CDR3 in amino acids: CSAFGAPMYNEQFF. CDR3 DNA sequence: TGCAGTGCGTTTGGAGCCCCAATGTACAATGAGCAGTTCTTC.

V and J are TRBV20-1 and TRBJ2-3; 13 bases fit TRBD2. CDR3 length: 16 amino acids. Per germline, CDR1 DFQATT and CDR2 SNEGSKA (reference sequence). The J segment lost 0 bases and the V segment lost 6 bases, leaving 6 bases of the junction unmatched. This CDR3 reads CSAEGLAGVSTDTQYF. The CDR3 nucleotides are TGCAGTGCGGAAGGACTAGCGGGAGTTAGCACAGATACGCAGTATTTT.

Ten or more counts support this clonotype. V and J are TRBV7-9 and TRBJ2-1; TRBD2 agrees at 14 bases. CDR3 size: 19 residues. With 0 bases clipped from V and 7 bases from J, the junction kept 11 bases outside the gene matches. The germline CDR1 and CDR2 sequences are SEHNR and FQNEAQ (reference sequence). In DNA, the CDR3 is TGTGCCAGCAGCTTAGCCTTGGGACTAGCGGGAGTCGGTGGGAATGAGCAGTTCTTC. It yields the protein CASSLALGLAGVGGNEQFF.

Notes on this clonotype: Relative to the germline gene, one junction end is altered; a read error may explain this. V usage is TRBV9 and J usage is TRBJ2-7; D is perhaps TRBD1 (6 bases). Germline-derived CDR1 and CDR2 are SGDLS and YYNGEE. This CDR3 spans 12 amino acids. CDR3 DNA: TGTGCCAGCAGCGTTGGACAGAGCAATCAGCAGTTC. Its protein is CASSVGQSNQQF. Based on the CDR3 plus reference TRBV9 and TRBJ2-7, the full variable domain is DSGVTQTPKHLITATGQRVTLRCSPRSGDLSVYWYQQSLDQGLQFLIQYYNGEERAKGNILERFSAQQFPDLHSELNLSSLELGDSALYFCASSVGQSNQQFGPGTRLTVT.

Of note for this clonotype: At one end the junction does not follow the germline gene, possibly because of a read error. DNA for the CDR3: TGTGCTAGCAGCGTCGACTACCCCGAGCCCTACAATAAGCGGTTCTTC. Protein sequence: CASSVDYPEPYNKRFF. The rearrangement uses TRBV7-7 and TRBJ2-1; possible D gene TRBD2, 5 bases. CDR1 is SSHAT, CDR2 FNYEAQ, per germline (reference sequence). CDR3 length: 16 amino acids.

This clonotype qualifies as medium-sized (0.01 to 0.1%). The chain joins TRBV7-9 to TRBJ2-3; 10 positions match TRBD2. CDR1 SEHNR and CDR2 FQNEAQ come from the germline V gene (reference sequence). J gave up 4 bases and V 5 bases, and 9 bases lay outside the gene matches. This CDR3 has 16 residues. CDR3 loop: CASSVPSGSIADTQYF. The DNA of the CDR3 is TGTGCCAGCAGCGTGCCTAGCGGGAGTATCGCAGATACGCAGTATTTT.

As regards this clonotype: The junction departs from germline at one end; a sequencing error may be responsible. The rearrangement joins TRBV10-3 to TRBJ2-5, with 12 bases identical to TRBD2. Germline V CDR1 and CDR2: ENHRY, SYGVKD. The CDR3 loop spans 15 amino acids. The CDR3 region has the DNA TGTGCCATCCAAGGTCTAGCGGGAGGGGTAGAGACTCAGTGCTTC. It is translated as CAIQGLAGGVETQCF.

By share of the sample, this clonotype is medium-sized. The V and J genes are TRBV24-1 and TRBJ2-3, with TRBD2 matching over 10 bases. Germline assignment: CDR1 KGHDR and CDR2 SFDVKD. V was pared by 4 bases and J by 8 bases, with 14 bases of the junction left unmatched. The CDR3 has 17 residues. CDR3 amino acids: CATSDPRGPSGSFTQYF. CDR3 nucleotides: TGTGCCACCAGTGACCCCCGGGGGCCTAGCGGGAGTTTTACGCAGTATTTT.

This clonotype is medium-sized in the sample. This chain connects TRBV20-1 to TRBJ1-5; TRBD1 aligns across 10 bases. The CDR3 has 15 amino acids. The J segment lost 6 bases and the V segment lost 6 bases, leaving 11 bases of the junction unmatched. Germline CDR1 reads DFQATT; CDR2 reads SNEGSKA (reference sequence). CDR3 loop: CSARDRGSAIQPQHF. The DNA for the CDR3 is TGCAGTGCCCGGGACAGGGGATCAGCAATTCAGCCCCAGCATTTT.

On this clonotype: A much larger clone lies one base from this, so it may be a read error. This sequence joins TRBV11-3 and TRBJ1-1; D unresolved. Trimming shortened V by 6 bases and J by 7 bases, and 18 bases separated the two germline ends. Germline loops: CDR1 SGHNT, CDR2 YENEEA. The CDR3 contains 14 residues. The CDR3 bases are TGTGCCAGCAGGGTCCAGCTAGACACTCGTGAAGCTTTCTTT. Translating it yields CASRVQLDTREAFF. The full variable domain, with the rest looked up from reference TRBV11-3 and TRBJ1-1, is EAGVVQSPRYKIIEKKQPVAFWCNPISGHNTLYWYLQNLGQGPELLIRYENEEAVDDSQLPKDRFSAERLKGVDSTLKIQPAELGDSAVYLCASRVQLDTREAFFGQGTRLTVV.

This clonotype came up many times. The chain uses TRBV24-1 and TRBJ2-2; D may be TRBD1 (5 bases). CDR1 KGHDR and CDR2 SFDVKD come from the germline V gene. CDR3 length: 15 residues. Trimming took 0 bases from V and 4 from J, leaving 8 bases between them. CDR3 DNA: TGTGCCACCAGTGATTTGACAGGACGCACCGGGGAGCTGTTTTTT. It yields the protein CATSDLTGRTGELFF.

The genes are TRBV15 and TRBJ1-1, with D possibly matching TRBD1 (6 bases). The V and J ends lost 7 bases and 7 bases respectively, with 16 bases between them. The germline V gene encodes CDR1 LNHNV and CDR2 YYDKDF (reference sequence). This CDR3 region has 13 residues. CDR3 in amino acids: CATNRPGGGEAFF. The DNA for the CDR3 is TGTGCCACCAACCGGCCGGGGGGCGGTGAAGCTTTCTTT.

The table lists this clonotype with many counts. This may be a read error, as it is one base from a much larger clone. V is TRBV6-2 or TRBV6-3 and J is TRBJ1-5; D might be TRBD1 (5 bases). Germline values: CDR1 MNHEY, CDR2 SVGEGT. Deletions cut 5 bases from V and 2 bases from J, with 10 bases between. The CDR3 extends over 14 amino acids. The CDR3 region has the DNA TGTGCCAGCAGTCACGGAGGGGGCAATCAGCCCCAGCATTTT. Protein product: CASSHGGGNQPQHF.

Judged by abundance, this clonotype is medium-sized (0.01 to 0.1%). V is TRBV7-2 and J is TRBJ1-2; no definite D call. Germline V gives CDR1 SGHTA, CDR2 FQGNSA. This CDR3 has 13 residues. Trimming cost V 4 bases and J 4 bases, with 10 bases left between them. CDR3 DNA: TGTGCCAGCAGCTCAGTGGCTAGCTATGGCTACACCTTC. Amino acid sequence: CASSSVASYGYTF.

On this clonotype itself: At one boundary the junction diverges from the germline segment, which might be a read error. CDR3 sequence reads: CSVKLAGSYSEQFF. CDR3 nucleotides: TGCAGCGTCAAACTAGCGGGCTCCTACAGTGAGCAGTTCTTC. This chain uses TRBV29-1 with TRBJ2-1; 9 nucleotides align to TRBD2. This CDR3 contains 14 residues. Germline CDR1 and CDR2: SQVTM and ANQGSEA.

The J gene is TRBJ2-3, the V gene TRBV6-4; 7 nucleotides agree with TRBD1. The CDR3 length is 14 residues. Germline lookup yields CDR1 MRHNA and CDR2 SNTAGT. The ends lost 2 bases at V and 1 base at J; junction bases unmatched: 0. DNA for the CDR3: TGTGCCAGCAGTGACACAGGGGGCACAGATACGCAGTATTTT. This codes for CASSDTGGTDTQYF.

The chain recombines TRBV5-1 with TRBJ2-2; 8 positions agree with TRBD1. CDR1 is SGHRS and CDR2 is YFSETQ in the germline V gene. The CDR3 has 15 residues. V shed 5 bases, J shed 6 bases, and the junction held 9 bases outside the gene matches. The CDR3 DNA is TGCGCCAGCAGATCCGGACAGGGATCTTCCGGGGAGCTGTTTTTT. Amino acids: CASRSGQGSSGELFF.

There are many counts of this clonotype. V and J are TRBV19 and TRBJ2-2; D is undetermined. CDR3 length: 13 residues. CDR1 LNHDA and CDR2 SQIVND come from the germline V gene (reference sequence). V dropped 10 bases and J dropped 5 bases, with 14 bases sitting between them. The CDR3 protein is CATLGYQTGELFF. The CDR3 DNA sequence: TGTGCCACCCTTGGGTACCAAACCGGGGAGCTGTTTTTT.

Worth noting for this clonotype: A junction boundary mismatches the germline segment, possibly from a read error. The chain carries TRBV4-2 and TRBJ2-1; D is uncertain. Germline V gene data show CDR1 as LGHNA and CDR2 as YNFKEQ. The CDR3 runs 17 residues. The CDR3 DNA reads TGTGCCAGCAGCCAAGATTTAAGGGCCCTGCGTGGCGGTGAGCGGTTCTTC. It yields the protein CASSQDLRALRGGERFF.

This clonotype was seen at least ten times. The CDR3 spells CASRVLAGGPSTGELFF. As DNA, the CDR3 is TGCGCCAGCCGGGTATTAGCGGGAGGCCCGAGTACCGGGGAGCTGTTTTTT. V and J are TRBV10-2 and TRBJ2-2; 10 bases align to TRBD2. J lost 5 bases, V lost 8 bases, and 14 bases had no gene match. Germline loops: CDR1 WSHSY, CDR2 SAAADI. The CDR3 loop spans 17 amino acids.

This clonotype was picked up many times. This chain connects TRBV6-1 to TRBJ2-3; D call uncertain. Germline lookup yields CDR1 MNHNS and CDR2 SASEGT. The CDR3 has 13 residues. The germline V and J ends were trimmed by 1 base and 5 bases, with 7 bases remaining between them. The CDR3 DNA reads as TGTGCCAGCAGTGAAGGTTCTGGAGATACGCAGTATTTT. Translation: CASSEGSGDTQYF.

V is TRBV15 and J is TRBJ2-7; 11 positions agree with TRBD2. CDR3 length: 16 amino acids. Germline-derived CDR1 and CDR2 are LNHNV and YYDKDF (reference sequence). With V trimmed by 1 base and J by 4 bases, 6 bases remained unmatched. The CDR3 DNA reads TGTGCCACCAGCAGAGCCTTTGGACTAGCGGGTTACGAGCAGTACTTC. Protein product: CATSRAFGLAGYEQYF.

The J gene is TRBJ1-6, the V gene TRBV20-1; D unresolved. In germline, CDR1 is DFQATT, CDR2 SNEGSKA (reference sequence). The CDR3 sequence is 14 residues long. The V end lost 1 base, the J end lost 6 bases, and 10 bases lay between the germline ends. CDR3 bases: TGCAGTGCTAGAGTTGGGCAGTCTAATTCACCCCTCCACTTT. It codes for CSARVGQSNSPLHF.

Comments on this clonotype: The conserved phenylalanine or tryptophan is not found at the CDR3 terminus, so this likely reflects a read error. V gene TRBV19 combines with J gene TRBJ1-3, with D perhaps matching TRBD1 (5 bases). The CDR3 spans 14 residues. V lost 5 bases and J lost 2, with 10 bases in between. Germline loops: CDR1 LNHDA, CDR2 SQIVND (reference sequence). CDR3: CASSSGAAGNTIYL. DNA of the CDR3: TGTGCCAGTAGTTCCGGGGCAGCTGGAAACACCATATATTTG.

This clonotype is a singleton in its sample. This chain links TRBV7-9 with TRBJ2-7; 15 bases are shared with TRBD2. Trimming removed 4 bases from V and 5 bases from J; junction bases left unmatched: 3. The CDR3 length is 15 residues. Germline V CDR1 and CDR2: SEHNR, FQNEAQ (reference sequence). The CDR3 sequence is CASSYGTSGRNEQYF. In nucleotides, the CDR3 is TGTGCCAGCAGCTACGGGACTAGCGGGAGGAACGAGCAGTACTTC.

This clonotype was observed many times. The V gene is TRBV6-6, the J gene TRBJ2-7; 9 bases agree with TRBD1. V lost 5 bases to trimming and J lost 5 bases; unmatched junction nucleotides: 7. This CDR3 has 14 residues. The germline V gene has CDR1 MNHNY and CDR2 SVGAGI (reference sequence). The CDR3 DNA reads TGTGCCAGCAGTCGAAGGGACAGGGCCGACGAGCAGTACTTC. This encodes CASSRRDRADEQYF.

In its sample, this clonotype ranks as medium-sized. The chain employs TRBV12-3 or TRBV12-4 and TRBJ2-7; 7 bases line up with TRBD2. Trimming cost V 6 bases and J 6 bases; bases outside gene matches: 14. The CDR3 consists of 15 residues. In nucleotides, the CDR3 is TGTGCCAGCAGCCCCCAGTGGGGCAGGGAGGGCGAGCAGTACTTC. Protein: CASSPQWGREGEQYF.

This clonotype was seen at least ten times. The genes are TRBV20-1 and TRBJ2-5; the D call may be TRBD1 or TRBD2 (5 bases each). The CDR3 contains 14 residues. Germline V lookup: CDR1 DFQATT, CDR2 SNEGSKA (reference sequence). V lost 1 base and J lost 3, with 12 bases in between. CDR3 DNA: TGCAGTGCTAGAGCGGGGACGGCGGAAGAGACCCAGTACTTC. Protein sequence: CSARAGTAEETQYF.